Listed below are T cell receptor beta chains from one sample, sequenced in a study of T cell changes during pregnancy in multiple sclerosis. The method was immunoSEQ multiplex PCR; TCRdb's version includes in-frame clones alone and lacks a portion of them. The sample holds about 50,000 clones, roughly nine tenths seen once. Here the sequenced sample was CD4+ T cells from peripheral blood mononuclear cells, taken before pregnancy. The receptors here all came from a female donor with multiple sclerosis, enrolled in a pregnancy study. CDR3s include the opening cysteine and the closing phenylalanine or tryptophan. A D gene is named only where the DNA matches it firmly. Part of the rows lack a size; the others show once, few, many or a class for expanded clones.

cdr3_nt	cdr3_aa	clone_size	v_call	j_call	d_call
TGCGCCAGCAGCCAAGTGCTAGCGGGAGCCCTCACAGATACGCAGTATTTT	CASSQVLAGALTDTQYF	-	TRBV4-3	TRBJ2-3	TRBD2
TGTGCCTGGAGAGTGGGACACGGCTACGAGCAGTACTTC	CAWRVGHGYEQYF	-	TRBV30	TRBJ2-7	-
TGTGCCAGCAGCCTTGGGACAGGGATTTCCTACGAGCAGTACTTC	CASSLGTGISYEQYF	-	TRBV5-8	TRBJ2-7	TRBD1
TGCGCCAGCAGCCAGCGGGAGAACACCGGGGAGCTGTTTTTT	CASSQRENTGELFF	-	TRBV4-1	TRBJ2-2	-
TGCGCCAGCAGCTTTTCAGCGAGCACAGATACGCAGTATTTT	CASSFSASTDTQYF	once	TRBV5-1	TRBJ2-3	-
TGCGCCAGCAGCTTGGTCGGCAGGGGGGAGTTCTTC	CASSLVGRGEFF	once	TRBV5-1	TRBJ2-1	-
TGTGCCATGAAGGACAGGGCGGGGGCTGAAGCTTTCTTT	CAMKDRAGAEAFF	-	TRBV2	TRBJ1-1	TRBD1
TGTGCCAGCAGTCCCGGACACCTTTCTGGCTATGGCTACACCTTC	CASSPGHLSGYGYTF	-	TRBV28	TRBJ1-2	-
TGTGCCAGCAGCGTCATTTTCGGCTCCTACAATGAGCAGTTCTTC	CASSVIFGSYNEQFF	-	TRBV11-2	TRBJ2-1	-
TGTGCCAGCAGCCGGACTAGCGGGGGTGGGGCCCAGTACTTC	CASSRTSGGGAQYF	-	TRBV7-2	TRBJ2-5	TRBD2
TGTGCCAGCAGTTTACTCCGCCGGGGACTCGTCACCGGGGAGCTGTTTTTT	CASSLLRRGLVTGELFF	-	TRBV27	TRBJ2-2	-
TGTGCCACAAGTCAGGGGACAACAACTAATGAAAAACTGTTTTTT	CATSQGTTTNEKLFF	once	TRBV19	TRBJ1-4	-
TGTGCCAGCAGTTTATTTGGACAGCTCTACGAGCAGTACTTC	CASSLFGQLYEQYF	-	TRBV28	TRBJ2-7	-
TGTGCCAGCTCAGCGGGAGAGACCCAGTACTTC	CASSAGETQYF	once	TRBV7-7	TRBJ2-5	-
TGTGCCAGCAGGCAGGGTGGGGGAGGGCCAGGGACCCAGTACTTC	CASRQGGGGPGTQYF	-	TRBV2	TRBJ2-5	TRBD2
TGTGCCAGCAGCTTGGGTATCCAGACTTACTACGAGCAGTACTTC	CASSLGIQTYYEQYF	-	TRBV5-8	TRBJ2-7	-
TGTGCCAGCAGCTTGGCGGGGTCCAGCGGGGCTGCTTGGTACGAGCAGTACTTC	CASSLAGSSGAAWYEQYF	-	TRBV11-2	TRBJ2-7	TRBD2
TGTGCCAGCAGCTTCGGACAGTTCGTTAACACCGGGGAGCTGTTTTTT	CASSFGQFVNTGELFF	-	TRBV7-9	TRBJ2-2	-
TGTGCCAGCAGTTACTGGGGCAGGGTTGATTATGGCTACACCTTC	CASSYWGRVDYGYTF	few	TRBV6-6	TRBJ1-2	-
TGTGCCAGTAGCCATTCTCGACTAGCGGGGAACACCGGGGAGCTGTTTTTT	CASSHSRLAGNTGELFF	-	TRBV19	TRBJ2-2	TRBD2
TGCAGCGTTGGACCAACAGGGGGCCTGACTGAAGCTTTCTTT	CSVGPTGGLTEAFF	-	TRBV29-1	TRBJ1-1	TRBD1
TGTGCCAGCAGGGGACAGGGCCGGGAGACCCAGTACTTC	CASRGQGRETQYF	once	TRBV2	TRBJ2-5	TRBD1
TGTGCCAGCAGCGGTCCAGGGGAGGGGTATGGCTACACCTTC	CASSGPGEGYGYTF	few	TRBV7-2	TRBJ1-2	-
TGTGCCAGCAGCTTAGGGAGGGCCTCCTCCTACAATGAGCAGTTCTTC	CASSLGRASSYNEQFF	-	TRBV5-4	TRBJ2-1	TRBD2
TGTGCCAGCAGCCTCCTAGGACAGGGGAGGTCGTCCTACGAGCAGTACTTC	CASSLLGQGRSSYEQYF	-	TRBV7-6	TRBJ2-7	TRBD1
TGTGCCAGCGGGGGGGGAGGGGTGGAGACCCAGTACTTC	CASGGGGVETQYF	-	TRBV6-1	TRBJ2-5	TRBD2
TGTGCCAGCAGCGTAGTAAACCACTTAGCTTTCTTT	CASSVVNHLAFF	-	TRBV9	TRBJ1-1	-
TGTGCCAGCAGCTTAGACCGCGTGGGGGGAGATACGCAGTATTTT	CASSLDRVGGDTQYF	once	TRBV11-2	TRBJ2-3	-
TGTGCCTGGAGAGCAGGGACTAGCGTAACCCTTGATTTGAATGAGCAGTTCTTC	CAWRAGTSVTLDLNEQFF	-	TRBV30	TRBJ2-1	TRBD2
TGTGCCAGCAGCCCGGGGGGCTCCTCCTACGAGCAGTACTTC	CASSPGGSSYEQYF	once	TRBV7-6	TRBJ2-7	-
TGTGCCAGCGACGGACTTACGAACACCGGGGAGCTGTTTTTT	CASDGLTNTGELFF	-	TRBV19	TRBJ2-2	-
TGCGCCAGCAGCAGGGGACAGGGGACCTACGAGCAGTACTTC	CASSRGQGTYEQYF	-	TRBV5-1	TRBJ2-7	TRBD1
TGTGCCACCAGCAGAGTTCGACTAGCGGGAGACAATGAGCAGTTCTTC	CATSRVRLAGDNEQFF	-	TRBV15	TRBJ2-1	TRBD2
TGTGCCAGCTCACCCCAGGGGGCGAGGTCAGATACGCAGTATTTT	CASSPQGARSDTQYF	-	TRBV18	TRBJ2-3	TRBD1
TGTGCCAGCAGTTTTCGACTAGCGGGAGAGTATGAGCAGTTCTTC	CASSFRLAGEYEQFF	-	TRBV28	TRBJ2-1	TRBD2
TGTGCCAGCAGCTCAGGGGGCGCAGCACTTAACACTGAAGCTTTCTTT	CASSSGGAALNTEAFF	once	TRBV7-6	TRBJ1-1	TRBD1
TGTGCCAGCAGTTACTCCCCTTTAGAGCAGTACTTC	CASSYSPLEQYF	-	TRBV6-6	TRBJ2-7	-
TGTGCCAGCAGCCCGCCAGCGGGAGGGCGGAATGAGCAGTTCTTC	CASSPPAGGRNEQFF	-	TRBV5-4	TRBJ2-1	TRBD2
TGTGCCATCAGGGGGACTAGCGGAGGTAATGAGCAGTTCTTC	CAIRGTSGGNEQFF	-	TRBV10-3	TRBJ2-1	TRBD2
TGTGCCAGCACCCGAGCGGGAGAGAATCATTACAATGAGCAGTTCTTC	CASTRAGENHYNEQFF	-	TRBV21-1	TRBJ2-1	-
TGTGCCAGCCGACAGACAGGGACGAGGCAGCCCCAGCATTTT	CASRQTGTRQPQHF	-	TRBV5-8	TRBJ1-5	TRBD1
TGTGCCAGTAGTCCGGGATACACAGATACGCAGTATTTT	CASSPGYTDTQYF	-	TRBV19	TRBJ2-3	-
TGTGCCAGCAGTTTAATGGGACTAGCGGGAGGGGGGAAGACCCAGTACTTC	CASSLMGLAGGGKTQYF	-	TRBV28	TRBJ2-5	TRBD2
TGCGCCAACAGCTTAAGCGGATACGTCACTGAAGCTTTCTTT	CANSLSGYVTEAFF	-	TRBV5-1	TRBJ1-1	-
TGCAGCGTCACGGGACTAGCGGGATTTGAGACCCAGTACTTC	CSVTGLAGFETQYF	-	TRBV29-1	TRBJ2-5	TRBD2
TGTGCCACCCTCCTCTCAGGTTTGGATAACACAGATACGCAGTATTTT	CATLLSGLDNTDTQYF	once	TRBV5-8	TRBJ2-3	-
TGTGCCTGGAGTGTACGTAGGGGATCTGGAAACACCATATATTTT	CAWSVRRGSGNTIYF	once	TRBV30	TRBJ1-3	-
TGTGCCACCAGCAGAGATAGCGGGCAGTACTTC	CATSRDSGQYF	once	TRBV15	TRBJ2-7	-
TGTGCCAGCAGTTACCTAGGTCTCGCAGATACGCAGTATTTT	CASSYLGLADTQYF	once	TRBV6-6	TRBJ2-3	-
TGTGCCAGCAGTCGACAGGGGATAGATACGCAGTATTTT	CASSRQGIDTQYF	-	TRBV7-8	TRBJ2-3	TRBD1
TGTGCCAGCAGCGCCGGGACAGGGGTTGGCTACACCTTC	CASSAGTGVGYTF	-	TRBV9	TRBJ1-2	TRBD1
TGTGCCAGCTCACAGGGGGAAGACACTGAAGCTTTCTTT	CASSQGEDTEAFF	-	TRBV18	TRBJ1-1	-
TGTGCCAGCAGCCGCATCCCGGGACAGGGCCAGCCCCAGCATTTT	CASSRIPGQGQPQHF	-	TRBV2	TRBJ1-5	TRBD1
TGTGCCAGTAGTAACCCCTCTATCTCTGGGGCCAACGTCCTGACTTTC	CASSNPSISGANVLTF	-	TRBV19	TRBJ2-6	-
TGCAGTATAAAGGCCGGGAGAGCTTTCTTT	CSIKAGRAFF	-	TRBV20-1	TRBJ1-1	-
TGTGCCAGCAGTAATCGACAGGGAGCTAACTATGGCTACACCTTC	CASSNRQGANYGYTF	-	TRBV28	TRBJ1-2	TRBD1
TGTGCCCGAGGGAGGGTTCAAGGCTACACCTTC	CARGRVQGYTF	-	TRBV30	TRBJ1-2	-